The clone carrying this TCR beta chain was detected only once. The sample contains more than one DNA sequence encoding this CDR3. The source of the sample is a study of blood T cell repertoires in COVID-19. The length of the CDR3 is 15 residues. The J segment lost 0 bases and the V segment lost 3 bases, leaving 0 bases of the junction unmatched. CDR1 is LNHDA, CDR2 SQIVND, per germline (reference sequence). This table comes from immunoSEQ multiplex PCR, and its TCRdb copy is limited to in-frame clones, with some not included. The sample lists approximately 440,000 clones, roughly 91% occurring once. This TCR was recovered from a man between 18 and 35 years old who had recovered from COVID-19. Sequenced material: PBMCs or T cells enriched from blood (not recorded which). This chain joins TRBV19 and TRBJ2-1; TRBD2 aligns across 9 bases. The DNA of the CDR3 is TGTGCCAGTAGTATTAGCGGGAGCTCCTACAATGAGCAGTTCTTC. Translating gives CASSISGSSYNEQFF.